These T cell receptor beta chains were read from a single sample in a study of vaccination effects on CD4 cells after COVID-19. These receptors lack a known antigen. Repertoires were generated with immunoSEQ multiplex PCR, while TCRdb's copy carries only in-frame clones and drops some. The table records 60,000 to 85,000 clones, around 70% of them present only once. The starting material was CD4+ T cells from PBMCs cultured with HCoV-229E spike peptides, obtained after COVID-19 vaccination. Receptor source: a human donor who received a COVID-19 vaccine. Each CDR3 is given with its conserved first and last residue. A D gene is named only where the DNA matches it firmly. Only part of the rows carry a size: once, few, many, or a class if the clone is expanded.

clone_size: .; d_call: .; v_call: TRBV28; j_call: TRBJ2-6; cdr3_aa: CASGVGGYLVSGANVLTF; cdr3_nt: TGTGCCAGCGGGGTTGGGGGATATCTTGTCTCTGGGGCCAACGTCCTGACTTTC
clone_size: .; d_call: .; v_call: TRBV24-1; j_call: TRBJ2-5; cdr3_aa: CATSDPTVLGETQYF; cdr3_nt: TGTGCCACCAGTGATCCCACAGTGTTGGGGGAGACCCAGTACTTC
clone_size: .; d_call: .; v_call: TRBV10-3; j_call: TRBJ2-3; cdr3_aa: CAISEGRLLTDTQYF; cdr3_nt: TGTGCCATCAGTGAGGGGCGATTGTTGACAGATACGCAGTATTTT
clone_size: .; d_call: TRBD1; v_call: TRBV7-2; j_call: TRBJ1-4; cdr3_aa: CASTPYGQGAEKLFF; cdr3_nt: TGTGCCAGCACCCCGTACGGACAGGGGGCTGAAAAACTGTTTTTT
clone_size: .; d_call: .; v_call: TRBV6-2/TRBV6-3; j_call: TRBJ1-2; cdr3_aa: CASSYPGSANYGYTF; cdr3_nt: TGTGCCAGCAGTTACCCCGGGAGCGCCAACTATGGCTACACCTTC
clone_size: .; d_call: .; v_call: TRBV4-1; j_call: TRBJ1-6; cdr3_aa: CASSQAGHLFSYNSPLHF; cdr3_nt: TGCGCCAGCAGCCAAGCGGGACACCTCTTCTCCTATAATTCACCCCTCCACTTT
clone_size: .; d_call: TRBD2; v_call: TRBV19; j_call: TRBJ2-3; cdr3_aa: CASSISGGGTDTQYF; cdr3_nt: TGTGCCAGTAGTATCAGCGGGGGTGGCACAGATACGCAGTATTTT
clone_size: .; d_call: .; v_call: TRBV5-4; j_call: TRBJ2-6; cdr3_aa: CASSTGRSSGANVLTF; cdr3_nt: TGTGCCAGCAGCACAGGACGGTCCTCTGGGGCCAACGTCCTGACTTTC
clone_size: .; d_call: .; v_call: TRBV12-5; j_call: TRBJ2-3; cdr3_aa: CASGFITDTQYF; cdr3_nt: TGTGCTAGTGGTTTTATCACAGATACGCAGTATTTT
clone_size: once; d_call: TRBD2; v_call: TRBV5-1; j_call: TRBJ2-5; cdr3_aa: CASSGGTSGEETQYF; cdr3_nt: TGCGCCAGCAGCGGGGGGACTAGCGGGGAAGAGACCCAGTACTTC
clone_size: .; d_call: TRBD2; v_call: TRBV24-1; j_call: TRBJ2-1; cdr3_aa: CATSVPSGGEQFF; cdr3_nt: TGTGCCACCAGTGTCCCTAGCGGGGGGGAGCAGTTCTTC
clone_size: .; d_call: TRBD1; v_call: TRBV6-4; j_call: TRBJ2-1; cdr3_aa: CASNSGGETFDEQFF; cdr3_nt: TGTGCCAGCAACTCAGGGGGAGAGACTTTCGATGAGCAGTTCTTC
clone_size: .; d_call: .; v_call: TRBV5-1; j_call: TRBJ2-2; cdr3_aa: CASSPDIGRELFF; cdr3_nt: TGCGCCAGCAGCCCTGACATCGGCCGGGAGCTGTTTTTT
clone_size: .; d_call: .; v_call: TRBV19; j_call: TRBJ1-3; cdr3_aa: CASSLKRGRLSGNTIYF; cdr3_nt: TGTGCCAGTAGTCTCAAACGTGGCAGGCTCTCTGGAAACACCATATATTTT
clone_size: few; d_call: .; v_call: TRBV6-2/TRBV6-3; j_call: TRBJ2-1; cdr3_aa: CASSYESYNEQFF; cdr3_nt: TGTGCCAGCAGTTACGAGTCCTACAATGAGCAGTTCTTC
clone_size: .; d_call: .; v_call: TRBV5-1; j_call: TRBJ2-1; cdr3_aa: CASSLDGGPYNEQFF; cdr3_nt: TGCGCCAGCAGCTTGGATGGGGGGCCCTACAATGAGCAGTTCTTC
clone_size: .; d_call: TRBD1; v_call: TRBV2; j_call: TRBJ2-3; cdr3_aa: CASRRQGSRTDTQYF; cdr3_nt: TGTGCCAGCAGGAGACAGGGTAGTAGGACAGATACGCAGTATTTT
clone_size: once; d_call: .; v_call: TRBV19; j_call: TRBJ2-5; cdr3_aa: CASSTDRTSPSQYF; cdr3_nt: TGTGCCAGTAGTACCGATCGCACCAGCCCATCCCAGTACTTC
clone_size: .; d_call: TRBD1; v_call: TRBV28; j_call: TRBJ1-2; cdr3_aa: CASSSPRDREGNYGYTF; cdr3_nt: TGTGCCAGCAGTTCTCCCCGGGACAGGGAGGGTAACTATGGCTACACCTTC
clone_size: .; d_call: .; v_call: TRBV27; j_call: TRBJ1-3; cdr3_aa: CASSLSKGPGNTIYF; cdr3_nt: TGTGCCAGCAGTTTATCGAAGGGGCCTGGAAACACCATATATTTT
clone_size: .; d_call: .; v_call: TRBV4-3; j_call: TRBJ1-4; cdr3_aa: CASSQEVQRGSGEKLFF; cdr3_nt: TGCGCCAGCAGCCAAGAGGTCCAGCGTGGGAGTGGTGAAAAACTGTTTTTT
clone_size: few; d_call: .; v_call: TRBV19; j_call: TRBJ1-5; cdr3_aa: CASSMGGVSNQPQHF; cdr3_nt: TGTGCCAGTAGTATGGGGGGCGTAAGCAATCAGCCCCAGCATTTT